One and the same sample provided the 31 T cell receptor beta chains below, sequenced in a study of cytomegalovirus exposure and HLA in healthy donors. Generated by immunoSEQ multiplex PCR, the TCRdb table keeps only in-frame clones and is missing some. This table holds roughly 330,000 clones, 75% to 90% found once. The sample was PBMCs. These receptors were collected from a woman aged 25 to 39 in good health and CMV-seropositive.

The chain is built from TRBV9 and TRBJ2-1, with 14 bases matching TRBD2. Germline CDR1 reads SGDLS; CDR2 reads YYNGEE. The CDR3 covers 16 residues. The ends lost 7 bases at V and 9 bases at J; junction bases unmatched: 12. CDR3 bases: TGTGCCAGCGGCGCTCTGACTAGCGGGGGGGTTGGTGAGCAGTTCTTC. It is translated as CASGALTSGGVGEQFF.

This clone is a singleton in its sample. The V gene is TRBV7-6, the J gene TRBJ2-2, with D uncertain. V was shortened by 5 bases and J by 5 bases, with 6 bases between the two germline ends. The CDR3 has 12 residues. The V gene's germline CDR1 is SGHVS and CDR2 FNYEAQ. The CDR3 nucleotides are TGTGCCAGCAGCCATTGGACCGGGGAGCTGTTTTTT. Protein sequence: CASSHWTGELFF.

The chain combines TRBV7-7 with TRBJ2-1; perhaps TRBD2 as D (5 bases). In germline, CDR1 is SSHAT, CDR2 FNYEAQ (reference sequence). V lost 3 bases and J 7 bases, leaving 10 bases between the germline ends. The CDR3 contains 13 residues. The CDR3 protein is CASSFASGNEQFF. The CDR3 region has the DNA TGTGCCAGCAGCTTTGCCAGCGGTAATGAGCAGTTCTTC.

This clone was seen more than once but under ten times. The chain links TRBV5-4 to TRBJ1-2; D unclear. The germline CDR1 and CDR2 sequences are SGHNT and YYREEE (reference sequence). V was cut by 0 bases and J by 4 bases, with 7 bases left in between. CDR3 length: 13 amino acids. As DNA, the CDR3 is TGTGCCAGCAGCTTGGAGCCGGCCTATGGCTACACCTTC. This translates into CASSLEPAYGYTF.

The J gene is TRBJ1-1, the V gene TRBV30; D is possibly TRBD1 (6 bases). The V end lost 1 base, the J end lost 0 bases, and 24 bases lay between the germline ends. Germline CDR1 reads GTSNPN; CDR2 reads SVGIG (reference sequence). CDR3 length equals 19 residues. The CDR3 DNA reads as TGTGCCTGGAGTGCCTTTTTAAAGACAGGAGAAACCATGAACACTGAAGCTTTCTTT. Residues: CAWSAFLKTGETMNTEAFF.

Notes on this clone: The junction departs from germline at one end; a sequencing error may be responsible. V and J are TRBV27 and TRBJ2-5; no clear D. Germline V gene data show CDR1 as MNHEY and CDR2 as SMNVEV (reference sequence). The CDR3 runs to 13 residues. The DNA of the CDR3 is TGTGCCAGCAGTTATTTAGGGCAAGAGGCCCAGTACTTC. Translating gives CASSYLGQEAQYF.

The genes are TRBV11-3 and TRBJ2-5; D is uncertain. V gave up 1 base and J gave up 2 bases, with 11 bases separating them. The germline V gene encodes CDR1 SGHNT and CDR2 YENEEA. The CDR3 extends over 15 amino acids. The CDR3, as DNA: TGTGCCAGCAGCTTAGTATACGGTGAACAAGAGACCCAGTACTTC. Its protein is CASSLVYGEQETQYF.

This clone was seen only once. This rearrangement joins TRBV27 to TRBJ2-7, with D possibly TRBD2 on 6 matching bases. The CDR3 totals 15 residues. Germline V gene lookup returns CDR1 MNHEY and CDR2 SMNVEV (reference sequence). V was clipped by 3 bases and J by 2 bases, with 14 bases between them. CDR3 nucleotide sequence: TGTGCCAGCAGTTTGCAGGTCGGAGGGGCCTACGAGCAGTACTTC. The encoded protein is CASSLQVGGAYEQYF.

This chain joins TRBV5-1 and TRBJ1-1, with D possibly being TRBD1 (5 bases). CDR3 size: 13 residues. V shed 0 bases and J shed 11 bases, with 14 bases lying between them. The germline V gene has CDR1 SGHRS and CDR2 YFSETQ. The CDR3 DNA sequence: TGCGCCAGCAGCTTGGCCCTAGAAGGGGCGGCTTTCTTT. Encoded protein: CASSLALEGAAFF.

This chain uses TRBV28 with TRBJ1-1; possibly TRBD1 for D (5 bases). The CDR3 sequence is 14 residues long. Germline lookup yields CDR1 MDHEN and CDR2 SYDVKM. Deletions cut 3 bases from V and 4 bases from J, with 12 bases between. CDR3 loop: CASSLTHRSTEAFF. Here the CDR3 DNA reads TGTGCCAGCAGTTTGACTCACAGGTCCACTGAAGCTTTCTTT.

The chain joins TRBV7-8 to TRBJ2-7; tentative D call: TRBD1 (6 bases). V was clipped by 5 bases and J by 3 bases, with 11 bases between them. Per germline, CDR1 SGHVS and CDR2 FQNEAQ. The CDR3 is 13 amino acids. The DNA of the CDR3 is TGTGCCAGCAGCCAGGGGCAGGACTACGAGCAGTACTTC. Translation gives CASSQGQDYEQYF.

CDR3 bases: TGCGCCAGCAGCCAAGATAACAGCAACAATGAGCAGTTCTTC. Translated: CASSQDNSNNEQFF. This chain links TRBV4-3 with TRBJ2-1; no clear D gene. V gave up 0 bases and J gave up 5 bases, with 8 bases separating them. Germline V gene sequence: CDR1 LGHNA, CDR2 YSLEER. This CDR3 spans 14 amino acids.

The chain uses TRBV7-9 and TRBJ2-7; a weak D match, TRBD1 (6 bases). CDR3 length equals 15 residues. Germline V lookup: CDR1 SEHNR, CDR2 FQNEAQ (reference sequence). The V end was cut by 2 bases, the J end by 3 bases, with 14 bases between. In DNA, the CDR3 is TGTGCCAGCAGCTTAAGGACAGAGGACGGCTACGAGCAGTACTTC. Residues: CASSLRTEDGYEQYF. Variable domain in full (rest from reference TRBV7-9 and TRBJ2-7): DTGVSQNPRHKITKRGQNVTFRCDPISEHNRLYWYRQTLGQGPEFLTYFQNEAQLEKSRLLSDRFSAERPKGSFSTLEIQRTEQGDSAMYLCASSLRTEDGYEQYFGPGTRLTVT.

J is TRBJ1-5 and V is TRBV27; perhaps TRBD1 as D (6 bases). Trimming removed 4 bases at V and 1 base at J, with 8 bases between. The CDR3 has 14 residues. Germline CDR1 reads MNHEY; CDR2 reads SMNVEV (reference sequence). CDR3 protein: CASSSGVSNQPQHF. CDR3 DNA sequence: TGTGCCAGCAGTTCAGGGGTGAGCAATCAGCCCCAGCATTTT.

Turning to this clone: Other nucleotide sequences in the sample specify the same CDR3. CDR3 nucleotide sequence: TGTGCCTGGAGCCCGGGACAGGGGGCTTACGAGCAGTACTTC. Translation: CAWSPGQGAYEQYF. The chain combines TRBV30 with TRBJ2-7; 12 bases fit TRBD1. The CDR3 runs to 14 residues. Germline CDR1 reads GTSNPN; CDR2 reads SVGIG (reference sequence). The ends lost 3 bases at V and 4 bases at J; junction bases unmatched: 4.

The sample holds a few counts of this clone. This sequence joins TRBV6-1 and TRBJ2-1; tentatively, D is TRBD2 (6 bases). The CDR3 spans 15 residues. V lost 4 bases to trimming and J lost 4 bases, with 14 bases between them. Looked up from germline, CDR1 is MNHNS and CDR2 is SASEGT. The CDR3 coding sequence is TGTGCCAGCAGTGTGGGGGGTACGCGATACAATGAGCAGTTCTTC. This gives the protein CASSVGGTRYNEQFF.

The genes are TRBV27 and TRBJ2-7; D gene uncertain. The CDR3 loop spans 17 amino acids. CDR1 and CDR2 (germline): MNHEY, SMNVEV (reference sequence). V shed 1 base and J shed 0 bases, with 16 bases lying between them. DNA of the CDR3: TGTGCCAGCAGTTTATTAGGTGGTAGGACCGGCTCCTACGAGCAGTACTTC. It translates to CASSLLGGRTGSYEQYF.

The CDR3 reads CASSPGLAGVGEQFF. The DNA of the CDR3 is TGTGCCAGCAGTCCAGGACTAGCGGGAGTTGGCGAGCAGTTCTTC. The chain combines TRBV28 with TRBJ2-1; 13 bases map to TRBD2. Germline loops: CDR1 MDHEN, CDR2 SYDVKM. The ends lost 5 bases at V and 10 bases at J; junction bases unmatched: 8. The length of the CDR3 is 15 residues.

The rearrangement links TRBV29-1 to TRBJ1-4; D not resolved. Germline assignment: CDR1 SQVTM and CDR2 ANQGSEA. V was shortened by 4 bases and J by 8 bases, with 11 bases between the two germline ends. The CDR3 is made up of 12 amino acids. The chain's CDR3 is CSVGSGREKLFF. CDR3 DNA: TGCAGCGTTGGGAGCGGGAGGGAAAAACTGTTTTTT.

The chain has TRBV30 and TRBJ2-4, with 7 bases identical to TRBD1. Trimming took 3 bases from V and 8 from J; bases not matched to a gene: 7. CDR1 and CDR2 from the germline V gene are GTSNPN and SVGIG (reference sequence). The length of the CDR3 is 13 residues. CDR3 in amino acids: CAWSRRGRDIQYF. The CDR3 DNA sequence: TGTGCCTGGAGCCGTAGGGGGCGAGACATTCAGTACTTC.

The CDR3 spells CASSRLPANEKLFF. The CDR3 region has the DNA TGTGCCAGCAGCCGACTCCCGGCAAACGAAAAACTGTTTTTT. The genes are TRBV7-6 and TRBJ1-4, with D unresolved. The CDR3 consists of 14 residues. Germline CDR1 and CDR2: SGHVS and FNYEAQ. Trimming removed 5 bases at V and 8 bases at J, with 15 bases between.

The rearrangement links TRBV6-6 to TRBJ2-1; 13 bases are a match to TRBD2. Per germline, CDR1 MNHNY and CDR2 SVGAGI (reference sequence). CDR3 length: 16 amino acids. V gave up 6 bases and J gave up 12 bases; unmatched junction bases: 14. The CDR3 reads CASRHTGTSGKGRQFF. In DNA, the CDR3 is TGTGCCAGCAGGCATACCGGGACTAGCGGGAAGGGAAGGCAGTTCTTC.

This sequence joins TRBV2 and TRBJ2-7; 14 bases map to TRBD2. This CDR3 contains 19 residues. Germline CDR1 reads SNHLY; CDR2 reads FYNNEI. V dropped 3 bases and J dropped 2; count of bases not matched to a gene: 12. The CDR3 DNA follows: TGTGCCAGCAGTGAGCCACCGGGACTAGCGGGAGCGGGTACCTACGAGCAGTACTTC. Amino acids: CASSEPPGLAGAGTYEQYF.

The table lists this clone with a count of one. This chain uses TRBV7-2 with TRBJ2-2; D is unclear. The germline gives CDR1 SGHTA, CDR2 FQGNSA. The CDR3 extends over 14 amino acids. V lost 7 bases, J lost 1 base, and 10 bases lay in between. The CDR3 here is CASNPSLNTGELFF. CDR3 nucleotides: TGTGCCAGCAACCCCTCGTTGAACACCGGGGAGCTGTTTTTT. The complete variable domain, with remaining parts taken from reference TRBV7-2 and TRBJ2-2, reads GAGVSQSPSNKVTEKGKDVELRCDPISGHTALYWYRQSLGQGLEFLIYFQGNSAPDKSGLPSDRFSAERTGGSVSTLTIQRTQQEDSAVYLCASNPSLNTGELFFGEGSRLTVL.

The chain employs TRBV2 and TRBJ1-4, with a possible D match to TRBD1 (6 bases). Trimming removed 6 bases at V and 7 bases at J, with 9 bases between. The CDR3 totals 12 residues. Germline V gene lookup returns CDR1 SNHLY and CDR2 FYNNEI. CDR3 nucleotides: TGTGCCAGCAGGGGGACAATTGAAAAACTGTTTTTT. This gives the protein CASRGTIEKLFF.

The chain recombines TRBV11-1 with TRBJ2-2; D is possibly TRBD1 (5 bases). Germline CDR1 is SGHAT and CDR2 is FQDESV (reference sequence). This CDR3 has 15 amino acids. The V and J ends lost 2 bases and 4 bases respectively, with 11 bases between them. CDR3 DNA sequence: TGTGCCAGCAGCTTAAGCAGGGATGGCACCGGGGAGCTGTTTTTT. It encodes CASSLSRDGTGELFF.

The table lists this clone with a few counts. The chain carries TRBV28 and TRBJ2-7; D is perhaps TRBD2 (6 bases). Trimming cost V 2 bases and J 6 bases, with 8 bases left between them. Germline values: CDR1 MDHEN, CDR2 SYDVKM. The CDR3 sequence is 12 residues long. The CDR3 DNA reads TGTGCCAGCAGTTTAGGGACTGTCGAGCAGTACTTC. Protein: CASSLGTVEQYF.

J is TRBJ2-3 and V is TRBV5-4, with TRBD2 matching 9 bases. V shed 3 bases and J 1 base; nucleotides not matched to a gene: 6. The CDR3 is 16 residues long. CDR1 is SGHNT and CDR2 is YYREEE in the germline V gene (reference sequence). The CDR3 spells CASSSPLAGRTDTQYF. In DNA, the CDR3 is TGTGCCAGCAGCTCCCCGCTAGCGGGGCGCACAGATACGCAGTATTTT. Full variable domain (rest looked up from reference TRBV5-4 and TRBJ2-3): ETGVTQSPTHLIKTRGQQVTLRCSSQSGHNTVSWYQQALGQGPQFIFQYYREEENGRGNFPPRFSGLQFPNYSSELNVNALELDDSALYLCASSSPLAGRTDTQYFGPGTRLTVL.

The CDR3 DNA is TGTGCCAGCAGCAAAGGACTAGCGGGAGTTAGCAATGAGCAGTTCTTC. It yields the protein CASSKGLAGVSNEQFF. The chain joins TRBV5-6 to TRBJ2-1, with 13 positions matching TRBD2. CDR1 SGHDT and CDR2 YYEEEE come from the germline V gene. The CDR3 runs to 16 residues. With V trimmed by 4 bases and J by 6 bases, 7 bases remained unmatched.

The chain recombines TRBV7-3 with TRBJ2-1, with TRBD2 matching over 8 bases. The CDR3 has 15 amino acids. V trimming: 5 bases; J trimming: 8 bases; junction bases outside the gene matches: 11. CDR1 and CDR2 from the germline V gene are SGHTA and FQGTGA. As DNA, the CDR3 is TGTGCCAGCAGCCCTACTAGCGGCCACGGGGATGAGCAGTTCTTC. This translates into CASSPTSGHGDEQFF.

The rearrangement uses TRBV28 and TRBJ2-1; D gene unclear. Trimming cost V 3 bases and J 2 bases, with 5 bases left between them. Germline values: CDR1 MDHEN, CDR2 SYDVKM. There are 13 residues in the CDR3. In DNA form, the CDR3 reads TGTGCCAGCAGTTTCAATCCCTACAATGAGCAGTTCTTC. Translating it yields CASSFNPYNEQFF.